The rows below give T cell receptor beta chains drawn from one sample of a study of shared clonotypes between healthy human individuals. This table comes from immunoSEQ multiplex PCR, and its TCRdb copy is limited to in-frame clones, with some not included. The table shows about 820,000 clones, with around 92% occurring only once. The sample taken for sequencing was naive CD8+ T cells sorted from blood. The receptors stem from a man younger than 45 in good health. Each CDR3 is given with its conserved first and last residue.

J gene	V gene	CDR3 protein
TRBJ2-7	TRBV29-1	CSVEGLAGVLPYEQYF
TRBJ2-7	TRBV28	CASSNPYRDRAYEQYF
TRBJ2-3	TRBV4-1	CASSPDGYTGEGTDTQYF
TRBJ2-7	TRBV12-5	CASGPNPDRGKEQYF
TRBJ2-1	TRBV28	CASSPGLSYNEQFF
TRBJ2-3	TRBV28	CASSALGTGVEDTQYF
TRBJ2-1	TRBV7-2	CASSLLANEQFF
TRBJ2-1	TRBV6-5	CASSYRGPHGDEQFF
TRBJ1-4	TRBV11-2	CASSLEGVGTNEKLFF
TRBJ2-5	TRBV6-5	CATGQETQYF
TRBJ2-3	TRBV7-8	CASSLARLTDTTGDTQYF
TRBJ1-3	TRBV4-1	CASSQERQGRDTIYF
TRBJ2-7	TRBV7-6	CASSLEARAGSYEQYF
TRBJ1-3	TRBV7-8	CASSSAITGNTIYF
TRBJ2-7	TRBV7-9	CASSNYGLAGEEEEQYF
TRBJ1-1	TRBV6-5	CASSYRRTTRKTEAFF
TRBJ2-5	TRBV7-2	CASSKRHEQETQYF
TRBJ2-7	TRBV6-1	CASREPGLAGYEQYF
TRBJ2-1	TRBV27	CASSLLGGEDEQFF
TRBJ2-7	TRBV6-1	CASSADHGYEQYF
TRBJ2-2	TRBV27	CASTDRDKDTGELFF
TRBJ1-5	TRBV28	CASSPLYGGSNQPQHF
TRBJ2-7	TRBV11-2	CASSLGPSTPYEQYF
TRBJ2-5	TRBV27	CASSLIYTGSQETQYF
TRBJ2-7	TRBV14	CASSQWMGDEQYF
TRBJ2-2	TRBV4-1	CASSQVETGGWELFF
TRBJ2-3	TRBV7-9	CASSTPLGGRSTDTQYF
TRBJ2-1	TRBV7-6	CASSLAVNQNNEQFF
TRBJ2-1	TRBV20-1	CSAGRVNEQFF
TRBJ2-7	TRBV2	CASSVLLVYYEQYF
TRBJ2-7	TRBV10-3	CAISATGSYEQYF
TRBJ2-2	TRBV6-4	CASSDSGEGHFAGELFF
TRBJ1-1	TRBV5-1	CASSFDAPTTEAFF
TRBJ2-3	TRBV5-6	CASSLGDPTDTQYF
TRBJ2-5	TRBV6-1	CASSEEAIEETQYF
TRBJ2-5	TRBV5-1	CASSPRTSGIVETQYF
TRBJ2-7	TRBV10-1	CASSRDRGYEQYF
TRBJ2-2	TRBV29-1	CSVAEFGELFF
TRBJ2-1	TRBV7-6	CASSPTREDNEQFF
TRBJ2-1	TRBV7-9	CASSPASWDEQFF
TRBJ1-4	TRBV15	CATSREQGWEKLFF